These 31 T cell receptor beta chains originate from one sample sequenced in a study of T cell responses to AZD1222 COVID-19 vaccine. TCRdb's table, derived via immunoSEQ multiplex PCR, lists solely in-frame clones and lacks some. In the table there are about 100,000 clones, around 90% of which are singletons. Sequences were derived from peripheral blood, sampled on day 0 of AZD1222 vaccination. The receptors were gathered from an adult in good health.

The chain links TRBV10-3 to TRBJ1-1; TRBD1 matches 10 bases. V dropped 10 bases and J dropped 1; count of bases not matched to a gene: 12. CDR3 size: 16 residues. Germline lookup yields CDR1 ENHRY and CDR2 SYGVKD. The DNA for the CDR3 is TGTGCCACCATTCCGGGACAGGGGAAGCCGAACACTGAAGCTTTCTTT. It translates to CATIPGQGKPNTEAFF.

This rearrangement joins TRBV7-2 to TRBJ1-4; TRBD1 is a possible D gene (6 bases). Trimming pared 5 bases from V and 4 bases from J, leaving 11 bases between. The CDR3 covers 14 residues. Germline V gives CDR1 SGHTA, CDR2 FQGNSA. The CDR3: CASSRTAVNEKLFF. The CDR3 nucleotides read TGTGCCAGCAGCCGGACAGCAGTTAATGAAAAACTGTTTTTT.

The J gene is TRBJ1-1, the V gene TRBV2; 11 bases map to TRBD1. Germline CDR1 and CDR2: SNHLY and FYNNEI. The CDR3 has 16 residues. V lost 0 bases, J lost 6 bases, and 6 bases stayed unmatched. Here the CDR3 reads CASSEAAGQGAAEAFF. The CDR3 DNA is TGTGCCAGCAGTGAAGCGGCAGGACAGGGGGCTGCTGAAGCTTTCTTT.

The genes are TRBV5-1 and TRBJ1-1, with a possible D match to TRBD1 (5 bases). CDR1 is SGHRS, CDR2 YFSETQ, per germline. The V gene lost 0 bases and the J gene lost 3 bases, with 9 bases spanning the gap. This CDR3 is 14 amino acids long. CDR3 residues: CASSLGGGDTEAFF. The CDR3 region has the DNA TGCGCCAGCAGCTTGGGGGGCGGGGACACTGAAGCTTTCTTT. Combining the CDR3 with reference TRBV5-1 and TRBJ1-1 gives the whole variable domain KAGVTQTPRYLIKTRGQQVTLSCSPISGHRSVSWYQQTPGQGLQFLFEYFSETQRNKGNFPGRFSGRQFSNSRSEMNVSTLELGDSALYLCASSLGGGDTEAFFGQGTRLTVV.

The chain is built from TRBV6-4 and TRBJ2-1; 8 bases align to TRBD2. With 2 bases clipped from V and 8 bases from J, the junction kept 5 bases outside the gene matches. Germline lookup yields CDR1 MRHNA and CDR2 SNTAGT. This CDR3 contains 14 residues. The CDR3, as DNA: TGTGCCAGCAGTGACGGAGCGGGAGCACATGAGCAGTTCTTC. It yields the protein CASSDGAGAHEQFF.

The rearrangement uses TRBV7-2 and TRBJ1-2, with D hard to call. Germline V gene lookup returns CDR1 SGHTA and CDR2 FQGNSA. Trimming shortened V by 3 bases and J by 4 bases, and 9 bases separated the two germline ends. The CDR3 has 13 amino acids. The CDR3: CASSFSTAYGYTF. CDR3 DNA: TGTGCCAGCAGCTTCAGCACAGCCTATGGCTACACCTTC.

The V and J genes are TRBV13 and TRBJ1-1, with D unresolved. Deletions cut 2 bases from V and 4 bases from J, with 14 bases between. CDR1 is PRHDT and CDR2 is FYEKMQ in the germline V gene (reference sequence). This CDR3 has 15 residues. The CDR3 protein is CASSLSLSEGTEAFF. DNA for the CDR3: TGTGCCAGCAGCTTAAGTCTGAGCGAGGGCACTGAAGCTTTCTTT.

The V gene is TRBV7-9, the J gene TRBJ1-6; no firm D call. Trimming took off 0 bases at V and 0 bases at J, with 9 bases between the two ends. Germline values: CDR1 SEHNR, CDR2 FQNEAQ (reference sequence). The CDR3 has 17 residues. CDR3 loop: CASSLAGSSSYNSPLHF. The CDR3 region has the DNA TGTGCCAGCAGCTTAGCGGGCAGCAGCTCCTATAATTCACCCCTCCACTTT.

The V gene is TRBV9, the J gene TRBJ2-2; the D is unclear. The germline V and J ends were trimmed by 2 bases and 4 bases, with 6 bases remaining between them. The CDR3 runs to 13 residues. The germline V gene has CDR1 SGDLS and CDR2 YYNGEE. The chain's CDR3 is CASSVSITGELFF. Written as DNA, the CDR3 is TGTGCCAGCAGCGTCTCTATCACCGGGGAGCTGTTTTTT.

The rearrangement uses TRBV19 and TRBJ1-1; tentatively, D is TRBD1 (5 bases). The V and J ends lost 5 bases and 7 bases respectively, with 11 bases between them. Germline CDR1 reads LNHDA; CDR2 reads SQIVND (reference sequence). This CDR3 contains 12 residues. CDR3 nucleotides: TGTGCCAGTAGTGGGTCAGACAGTGAAGCTTTCTTT. It encodes CASSGSDSEAFF. The full variable domain, in which reference TRBV19 and TRBJ1-1 provide the parts outside the CDR3, is DGGITQSPKYLFRKEGQNVTLSCEQNLNHDAMYWYRQDPGQGLRLIYYSQIVNDFQKGDIAEGYSVSREKKESFPLTVTSAQKNPTAFYLCASSGSDSEAFFGQGTRLTVV.

This chain joins TRBV30 and TRBJ1-6; D uncertain. CDR3 size: 15 residues. V lost 2 bases to trimming and J lost 0 bases, with 8 bases between them. The V gene's germline CDR1 is GTSNPN and CDR2 SVGIG (reference sequence). The CDR3 loop is CAWSSQSSYNSPLHF. CDR3 bases: TGTGCCTGGAGTTCACAGAGCTCCTATAATTCACCCCTCCACTTT.

DNA of the CDR3: TGTGCCAGCAGTTATTCAGGGGGGGAGCAGCCCCAGCATTTT. Its protein product is CASSYSGGEQPQHF. The V call is TRBV28, the J call TRBJ1-5; TRBD1 matches at 7 bases. CDR3 length equals 14 residues. Germline trimming cut 4 bases from V and 7 bases from J; bases unmatched to any gene: 7. Germline V gene sequence: CDR1 MDHEN, CDR2 SYDVKM.

This clone was seen a few times. The chain combines TRBV18 with TRBJ1-5; TRBD1 agrees at 7 bases. There are 15 residues in the CDR3. Germline V gene data show CDR1 as KGHSH and CDR2 as LQKENI. V shed 3 bases and J 5 bases; nucleotides not matched to a gene: 7. CDR3 bases: TGTGCCAGCTCACCTCAGGGACAGCTAGATCAGCCCCAGCATTTT. It specifies CASSPQGQLDQPQHF.

V is TRBV7-9 and J is TRBJ2-1; 8 positions agree with TRBD2. The CDR3 has 15 amino acids. V lost 3 bases, J lost 2 bases, and 3 bases stayed unmatched. Germline CDR1 reads SEHNR; CDR2 reads FQNEAQ (reference sequence). This chain's CDR3 is CASSLSGSAYNEQFF. Here the CDR3 DNA reads TGTGCCAGCAGCTTGAGCGGGAGCGCCTACAATGAGCAGTTCTTC.

The chain combines TRBV25-1 with TRBJ1-2; D not resolved. Germline loops: CDR1 MGHDK, CDR2 SYGVNS. V was cut by 2 bases and J by 6 bases, with 7 bases left in between. CDR3 length equals 12 residues. CDR3 loop: CASSEVRDGYTF. In nucleotides, the CDR3 is TGTGCCAGCAGTGAAGTAAGGGATGGCTACACCTTC.

The chain joins TRBV28 to TRBJ1-1, with a weak D call TRBD1 (5 bases). V was clipped by 4 bases and J by 5 bases, with 17 bases between them. Germline assignment: CDR1 MDHEN and CDR2 SYDVKM. This CDR3 is built from 15 residues. The CDR3 reads CASSSARLGGTEAFF. CDR3 nucleotides: TGTGCCAGCAGTTCTGCCCGACTGGGGGGGACTGAAGCTTTCTTT.

The J gene is TRBJ1-2, the V gene TRBV5-1, with 9 bases fitting TRBD1. V lost 3 bases to trimming and J lost 8 bases; unmatched junction nucleotides: 14. Germline loops: CDR1 SGHRS, CDR2 YFSETQ. This CDR3 is built from 16 residues. The CDR3 DNA is TGCGCCAGCAGCTCAAACCCAGAGGACAGGGGTGAAGGCTACACCTTC. It specifies CASSSNPEDRGEGYTF.

V is TRBV19 and J is TRBJ2-2; D gene uncertain. CDR1 and CDR2 (germline): LNHDA, SQIVND (reference sequence). CDR3 length equals 15 residues. The CDR3 loop reads CTSRDFSANTGELFF. CDR3 DNA sequence: TGTACGAGCAGAGACTTCTCCGCGAACACCGGGGAGCTGTTTTTT. Supplemented by reference TRBV19 and TRBJ2-2, the full variable domain reads DGGITQSPKYLFRKEGQNVTLSCEQNLNHDAMYWYRQDPGQGLRLIYYSQIVNDFQKGDIAEGYSVSREKKESFPLTVTSAQKNPTAFYLCTSRDFSANTGELFFGEGSRLTVL.

The rearrangement uses TRBV7-2 and TRBJ2-7; D could derive from TRBD1 or TRBD2 (5 bases each). The ends were cut back, 7 bases at V and 3 bases at J, with 22 bases in the middle. The germline V gene encodes CDR1 SGHTA and CDR2 FQGNSA. The CDR3 is made up of 16 amino acids. The DNA for the CDR3 is TGTGCCAGCACCCTAGCAGGGACGACGGGGTTCTACGAGCAGTACTTC. Protein sequence: CASTLAGTTGFYEQYF.

The rearrangement links TRBV28 to TRBJ1-6; unclear D gene. V gave up 5 bases and J gave up 14 bases, with 22 bases separating them. The CDR3 is 15 residues long. In germline, CDR1 is MDHEN, CDR2 SYDVKM. The CDR3 loop is CASSRSGSPRWSLHF. The CDR3 nucleotides read TGTGCCAGCAGTAGATCGGGATCCCCCCGATGGTCCCTCCACTTT.

This sequence joins TRBV18 and TRBJ2-7; 12 bases fit TRBD1. J gave up 5 bases and V 6 bases, and 8 bases lay outside the gene matches. There are 15 residues in the CDR3. From germline, CDR1 is KGHSH and CDR2 LQKENI. The CDR3 region is CASSNAGTGGHEQYF. Here the CDR3 DNA reads TGTGCCAGCTCGAATGCCGGGACAGGGGGCCACGAGCAGTACTTC.

The J gene is TRBJ1-1, the V gene TRBV27, with a weak D call TRBD1 (6 bases). V lost 1 base and J lost 0, with 9 bases in between. The CDR3 length is 15 residues. Germline V CDR1 and CDR2: MNHEY, SMNVEV (reference sequence). CDR3 sequence: CASSLFAGVNTEAFF. For the CDR3, the DNA is TGTGCCAGCAGTTTATTTGCAGGGGTGAACACTGAAGCTTTCTTT.

The chain uses TRBV7-6 and TRBJ2-1; TRBD2 matches at 10 bases. V lost 3 bases to trimming and J lost 4 bases; unmatched junction nucleotides: 6. The CDR3 is made up of 16 amino acids. Germline V gene lookup returns CDR1 SGHVS and CDR2 FNYEAQ. The CDR3 region is CASSFLAGGTYNEQFF. DNA for the CDR3: TGTGCCAGCAGCTTTTTAGCGGGAGGCACTTACAATGAGCAGTTCTTC.

The gene calls are TRBV3-1 (or the pseudogene TRBV3-2) and TRBJ2-7; D assignment may be TRBD1 or TRBD2 (5 bases each). Looked up from germline, CDR1 is LGHDT and CDR2 is YNNKEL (reference sequence). There are 14 residues in the CDR3. Between the trimmed V and J ends, which lost 4 bases and 6 bases, there was a span of 16 bases. In DNA, the CDR3 is TGTGCCAGCAGCCCCCATGTCCGGGGCGGCGAGCAGTACTTC. Its protein product is CASSPHVRGGEQYF.

The chain is built from TRBV12-3 or TRBV12-4 and TRBJ1-3; D gene unclear. The CDR3 has 12 amino acids. The V end lost 7 bases, the J end lost 5 bases, and 9 bases lay between the germline ends. CDR3 loop: CASTNFRNTIYF. The DNA of the CDR3 is TGTGCCAGCACGAACTTCAGAAACACCATATATTTT.

This sequence joins TRBV21-1 and TRBJ2-2. TRBV21-1 constitutes a pseudogene. The CDR3 length is 16 residues. This CDR3 reads CASSKVVWDNTGELFF. DNA for the CDR3: TGTGCCAGCAGCAAAGTTGTATGGGATAACACCGGGGAGCTGTTTTTT.

The chain has TRBV29-1 and TRBJ2-1, with 12 bases that match TRBD1. The CDR3 sequence is 18 residues long. In germline, CDR1 is SQVTM, CDR2 ANQGSEA. J was trimmed by 1 base and V by 4 bases; bases with no gene match: 11. CDR3 loop: CSVGGQGAQVLSYNEQFF. CDR3 in DNA: TGCAGCGTTGGGGGACAGGGGGCGCAAGTACTGTCCTACAATGAGCAGTTCTTC.

The chain is built from TRBV27 and TRBJ2-1, with 13 bases matching TRBD2. There are 16 residues in the CDR3. V shed 5 bases and J 7 bases; nucleotides not matched to a gene: 8. Germline V CDR1 and CDR2: MNHEY, SMNVEV (reference sequence). CDR3 bases: TGTGCCAGCAGTGTAGGGGGGACTAGCGGGAATAATGAGCAGTTCTTC. Translating gives CASSVGGTSGNNEQFF.

Here the CDR3 reads CASSAQGSPSYEQYF. The CDR3 DNA sequence: TGTGCCAGCAGTGCACAGGGTTCTCCGTCCTACGAGCAGTACTTC. This chain connects TRBV28 to TRBJ2-7; TRBD1 might be the D (6 bases). This CDR3 spans 15 amino acids. The V end lost 5 bases, the J end lost 1 base, and 15 bases lay between the germline ends. CDR1 is MDHEN and CDR2 is SYDVKM in the germline V gene.

V is TRBV5-6 and J is TRBJ2-7; D ambiguous. Germline values: CDR1 SGHDT, CDR2 YYEEEE. The CDR3 is made up of 13 amino acids. V was clipped by 4 bases and J by 0 bases, with 8 bases between them. DNA of the CDR3: TGTGCCAGCAGCCAAGGAAACTCCTACGAGCAGTACTTC. Its protein is CASSQGNSYEQYF.

The rearrangement joins TRBV2 to TRBJ1-2; D unclear. Trimming removed 3 bases from V and 8 bases from J, with 10 bases in between. Germline V gene lookup returns CDR1 SNHLY and CDR2 FYNNEI. CDR3 size: 12 residues. The CDR3: CASSDGFYGYTF. In DNA, the CDR3 is TGTGCCAGCAGTGACGGATTTTACGGCTACACCTTC.